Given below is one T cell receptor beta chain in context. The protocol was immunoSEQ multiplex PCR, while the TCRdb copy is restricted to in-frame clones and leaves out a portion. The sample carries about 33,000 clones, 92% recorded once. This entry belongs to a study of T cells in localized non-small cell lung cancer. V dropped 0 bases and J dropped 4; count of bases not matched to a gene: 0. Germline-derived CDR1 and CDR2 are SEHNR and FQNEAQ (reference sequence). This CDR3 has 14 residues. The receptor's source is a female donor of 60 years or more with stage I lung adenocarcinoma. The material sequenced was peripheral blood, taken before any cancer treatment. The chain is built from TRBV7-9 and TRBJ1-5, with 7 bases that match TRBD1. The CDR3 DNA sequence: TGTGCCAGCAGCTTAGCGACAGGGAATCAGCCCCAGCATTTT. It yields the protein CASSLATGNQPQHF.